Below are 27 T cell receptor beta chains sequenced from a single sample in a study of cytomegalovirus exposure and HLA in healthy donors. PCR primers comprised 60 Vbeta and 13 Jbeta primers. The repertoire was sequenced with immunoSEQ multiplex PCR; TCRdb's copy has only in-frame clones and lacks some. The table has 150,000 to 200,000 clones, about four fifths seen once. The specimen was PBMCs. The receptors stem from a man aged 40-49 years in good health and CMV-seronegative.

This clone came up a few times. The chain carries TRBV4-3 and TRBJ1-2; D remains unclear. Germline V lookup: CDR1 LGHNA, CDR2 YSLEER. This CDR3 has 14 amino acids. V was trimmed by 0 bases and J by 3 bases, leaving 8 bases between them. CDR3 nucleotide sequence: TGCGCCAGCAGCCAAGACTACGGAGACTATGGCTACACCTTC. Translated, it gives CASSQDYGDYGYTF.

This sequence joins TRBV20-1 and TRBJ1-2, with unresolved D. CDR1 is DFQATT, CDR2 SNEGSKA, per germline (reference sequence). The CDR3 consists of 11 residues. Trimming cost V 0 bases and J 8 bases, with 7 bases left between them. The CDR3 region is CSAREGRGYTF. For the CDR3, the DNA is TGCAGTGCTAGAGAAGGGAGGGGCTACACCTTC.

Concerning this clone: The germline gene is not matched at one end of the junction; a read error may be the cause. This sample includes further DNA sequences coding for the same CDR3. The chain combines TRBV11-2 with TRBJ2-2; TRBD2 agrees at 15 bases. The germline gives CDR1 SGHAT, CDR2 FQNNGV. This CDR3 spans 19 amino acids. CDR3 sequence (DNA): TGTGCCAGCAGCTTAGCCGGACTAGCGGGAGGGGGATACACTGGGGAGCTGTTTTTT. It is translated as CASSLAGLAGGGYTGELFF.

Regarding this clone: An end of the junction differs from the germline gene, which may be a read error. This chain uses TRBV11-1 with TRBJ1-1, with a tentative D call TRBD1 (6 bases). CDR1 is SGHAT and CDR2 is FQDESV in the germline V gene (reference sequence). The CDR3 covers 11 residues. This CDR3 reads CASSLGQRINF. CDR3 nucleotide sequence: TGTGCCAGCAGCCTAGGACAGAGGATCAACTTT.

The chain uses TRBV6-4 and TRBJ2-1, with TRBD2 matching 11 bases. The CDR3 contains 16 residues. V trimming: 6 bases; J trimming: 9 bases; junction bases outside the gene matches: 13. The germline V gene encodes CDR1 MRHNA and CDR2 SNTAGT. CDR3 DNA sequence: TGTGCCAGCAGGAAATATAGCGGGAGGGCTGGCGGTGAGCAGTTCTTC. It specifies CASRKYSGRAGGEQFF.

This clone was seen more than once but under ten times. The chain carries TRBV28 and TRBJ2-5; TRBD1 agrees at 11 bases. This CDR3 spans 16 amino acids. Germline V gene data show CDR1 as MDHEN and CDR2 as SYDVKM. V shed 6 bases and J 5 bases; nucleotides not matched to a gene: 11. This chain's CDR3 is CASSSPGTGGRETQYF. In DNA, the CDR3 is TGTGCCAGCAGCTCCCCCGGGACAGGGGGGCGGGAGACCCAGTACTTC.

The CDR3 reads CASSEGQGAVYEQYF. The CDR3, as DNA: TGTGCCAGCAGTGAGGGACAGGGGGCAGTATACGAGCAGTACTTC. The rearrangement uses TRBV2 and TRBJ2-7; 12 bases agree with TRBD1. Germline values: CDR1 SNHLY, CDR2 FYNNEI. The CDR3 loop spans 15 amino acids. V shed 3 bases and J 4 bases; nucleotides not matched to a gene: 4. Based on the CDR3 plus reference TRBV2 and TRBJ2-7, the full variable domain is EPEVTQTPSHQVTQMGQEVILRCVPISNHLYFYWYRQILGQKVEFLVSFYNNEISEKSEIFDDQFSVERPDGSNFTLKIRSTKLEDSAMYFCASSEGQGAVYEQYFGPGTRLTVT.

V and J are TRBV28 and TRBJ2-7; D gene uncertain. The germline CDR1 and CDR2 sequences are MDHEN and SYDVKM. Trimming stripped 6 bases from V and 2 bases from J, with 20 bases between. The CDR3 extends over 16 amino acids. The CDR3 region has the DNA TGTGCCAGCAGGACGAGTAGGAGATTCGGTACCTACGAGCAGTACTTC. Translated: CASRTSRRFGTYEQYF. Full variable domain (rest looked up from reference TRBV28 and TRBJ2-7): DVKVTQSSRYLVKRTGEKVFLECVQDMDHENMFWYRQDPGLGLRLIYFSYDVKMKEKGDIPEGYSVSREKKERFSLILESASTNQTSMYLCASRTSRRFGTYEQYFGPGTRLTVT.

This clone occurred once. The chain is built from TRBV7-9 and TRBJ2-5, with 13 bases aligning to TRBD2. Unmatched junction bases numbered 12, after V lost 5 bases and J lost 0 bases. Germline CDR1 reads SEHNR; CDR2 reads FQNEAQ (reference sequence). The CDR3 covers 19 residues. The CDR3 nucleotides read TGTGCCAGCAGCCCTCCTTCCACAACTAGCGGGAGGGACCAAGAGACCCAGTACTTC. Protein product: CASSPPSTTSGRDQETQYF.

V is TRBV18 and J is TRBJ2-3, with a tentative D call TRBD1 (5 bases). The CDR3 covers 12 residues. V gave up 3 bases and J gave up 6 bases, with 7 bases separating them. Germline assignment: CDR1 KGHSH and CDR2 LQKENI. The CDR3 region has the DNA TGTGCCAGCTCACCCCCAGGGGATACGCAGTATTTT. Protein product: CASSPPGDTQYF.

The chain has TRBV18 and TRBJ1-1; D might be TRBD1 (6 bases). The CDR3 runs to 15 residues. Per the germline V gene, CDR1 is KGHSH and CDR2 is LQKENI. V was clipped by 3 bases and J by 1 base, with 12 bases between them. CDR3: CASSPSGTSNTEAFF. CDR3 bases: TGTGCCAGCTCACCCTCCGGGACATCGAACACTGAAGCTTTCTTT.

The chain uses TRBV11-3 and TRBJ2-1; 10 bases agree with TRBD2. Germline-derived CDR1 and CDR2 are SGHNT and YENEEA. The V gene end was trimmed by 5 bases and the J gene end by 3 bases; junction bases not matched to a gene: 7. This CDR3 contains 16 residues. CDR3 sequence: CASSNRTSGVYNEQFF. The DNA of the CDR3 is TGTGCCAGCAGCAATAGGACTAGCGGCGTCTACAATGAGCAGTTCTTC.

The chain recombines TRBV6-5 with TRBJ1-2, with D perhaps matching TRBD1 (6 bases). Trimming removed 6 bases from V and 8 bases from J, with 16 bases in between. This CDR3 region has 13 residues. In germline, CDR1 is MNHEY, CDR2 SVGAGI. CDR3 bases: TGTGCCAGCAGCCTTGACAGGAGTGGGGGCTACACCTTC. Protein: CASSLDRSGGYTF.

The chain has TRBV5-4 and TRBJ2-7; a weak D match, TRBD1 (6 bases). CDR1 and CDR2 from the germline V gene are SGHNT and YYREEE (reference sequence). Trimming stripped 1 base from V and 2 bases from J, with 13 bases between. This CDR3 has 15 amino acids. The CDR3, as DNA: TGTGCCAGCAGCTTGCTGGGGGCGCTGCCCTACGAGCAGTACTTC. This encodes CASSLLGALPYEQYF.

In its sample, this clone was seen once. Its ends do not fully match the called genes, so a read error is possible. The chain has TRBV2 and TRBJ1-2, with TRBD1 matching over 7 bases. The CDR3 sequence is 12 residues long. The germline gives CDR1 SNHLY, CDR2 FYNNEI. CDR3 in DNA: TGTGCCAGCAGTTATTCCGGGACAGCTTCTTCCTTC. It translates to CASSYSGTASSF.

The rearrangement links TRBV7-2 to TRBJ1-1; 10 nucleotides match TRBD1. The germline V gene encodes CDR1 SGHTA and CDR2 FQGNSA. V trimming: 4 bases; J trimming: 0 bases; junction bases outside the gene matches: 8. The length of the CDR3 is 17 residues. Written as DNA, the CDR3 is TGTGCCAGCAGCTCTATACTGGGACAGGGGATGAACACTGAAGCTTTCTTT. Residues: CASSSILGQGMNTEAFF.

This clone has only a few counts. This rearrangement joins TRBV19 to TRBJ1-6; no clear D gene. Trimming pared 11 bases from V and 10 bases from J, leaving 18 bases between. The CDR3 has 13 amino acids. Germline assignment: CDR1 LNHDA and CDR2 SQIVND (reference sequence). CDR3 bases: TGTGCCTCATCACGGGGTAGGGTCTCACCCCTCCACTTT. The encoded protein is CASSRGRVSPLHF.

The chain has TRBV4-3 and TRBJ2-7, with TRBD1 matching over 8 bases. The CDR3 totals 17 residues. From germline, CDR1 is LGHNA and CDR2 YSLEER. V shed 0 bases and J 1 base; nucleotides not matched to a gene: 8. The CDR3 is CASSQDLFDRGSYEQYF. The DNA for the CDR3 is TGCGCCAGCAGCCAAGATCTGTTCGACAGGGGATCCTACGAGCAGTACTTC.

V usage is TRBV18 and J usage is TRBJ2-3; 7 nucleotides align to TRBD1. Germline values: CDR1 KGHSH, CDR2 LQKENI. The J segment lost 0 bases and the V segment lost 6 bases, leaving 6 bases of the junction unmatched. This CDR3 has 15 amino acids. CDR3 in DNA: TGTGCCAGCTCGCCTACAGGGGCGAGCACAGATACGCAGTATTTT. It yields the protein CASSPTGASTDTQYF.

This clone was detected only once. In nucleotides, the CDR3 is TGTGCCAGCAGCCCCGGGACTAGCGCCTTCTACGAGCAGTACTTC. Protein sequence: CASSPGTSAFYEQYF. The genes are TRBV7-6 and TRBJ2-7, with 10 nucleotides matching TRBD2. V trimming: 5 bases; J trimming: 3 bases; junction bases outside the gene matches: 7. The CDR3 runs to 15 residues. Germline V gene lookup returns CDR1 SGHVS and CDR2 FNYEAQ. The complete variable domain, with remaining parts taken from reference TRBV7-6 and TRBJ2-7, reads GAGVSQSPRYKVTKRGQDVALRCDPISGHVSLYWYRQALGQGPEFLTYFNYEAQQDKSGLPNDRFSAERPEGSISTLTIQRTEQRDSAMYRCASSPGTSAFYEQYFGPGTRLTVT.

The chain joins TRBV28 to TRBJ2-7; D is possibly TRBD2 (5 bases). Germline assignment: CDR1 MDHEN and CDR2 SYDVKM. The CDR3 sequence is 14 residues long. Deletions cut 2 bases from V and 1 base from J, with 9 bases between. The CDR3 DNA reads TGTGCCAGCAGTTTACGGGGAAGGTCCTACGAGCAGTACTTC. Encoded protein: CASSLRGRSYEQYF.

J is TRBJ2-2 and V is TRBV11-2; tentatively, D is TRBD1 (6 bases). In germline, CDR1 is SGHAT, CDR2 FQNNGV. This CDR3 has 14 residues. The ends were cut back, 6 bases at V and 6 bases at J, with 14 bases in the middle. The CDR3 DNA follows: TGTGCCAGCAGGCCCACAGGGTCCCCCGGGGAGCTGTTTTTT. Translating gives CASRPTGSPGELFF.

This clone was picked up one time. V usage is TRBV29-1 and J usage is TRBJ2-7; D perhaps matches TRBD2 (6 bases). The CDR3 contains 14 residues. In germline, CDR1 is SQVTM, CDR2 ANQGSEA. Trimming stripped 4 bases from V and 4 bases from J, with 17 bases between. CDR3 nucleotides: TGCAGCGTTGTGGGGGGTAGGGTCGGTTACGAGCAGTACTTC. The encoded protein is CSVVGGRVGYEQYF.

This chain links TRBV25-1 with TRBJ1-2; no reliable D call. Deletions cut 5 bases from V and 5 bases from J, with 6 bases between. The CDR3 extends over 11 amino acids. Germline V gene data show CDR1 as MGHDK and CDR2 as SYGVNS. CDR3: CASSIAYGYTF. CDR3 DNA sequence: TGTGCCAGCAGTATTGCGTATGGCTACACCTTC.

The chain employs TRBV25-1 and TRBJ2-1, with a tentative D call TRBD2 (6 bases). The length of the CDR3 is 13 residues. The V end lost 6 bases, the J end lost 6 bases, and 12 bases lay between the germline ends. Germline V lookup: CDR1 MGHDK, CDR2 SYGVNS. The CDR3 region is CASRAGRGNEQFF. In DNA, the CDR3 is TGTGCCAGCAGAGCGGGTCGGGGCAATGAGCAGTTCTTC.

The chain has TRBV19 and TRBJ2-3, with 8 bases aligning to TRBD2. From germline, CDR1 is LNHDA and CDR2 SQIVND (reference sequence). The CDR3 spans 15 residues. Trimming removed 7 bases from V and 3 bases from J; junction bases left unmatched: 9. The CDR3 coding sequence is TGTGCCAGTAAACGATTTGGCGGGGGGACAGATACGCAGTATTTT. Protein: CASKRFGGGTDTQYF.

This chain links TRBV19 with TRBJ2-2; 9 bases line up with TRBD1. Unmatched junction bases numbered 2, after V lost 3 bases and J lost 0 bases. The CDR3 has 16 amino acids. Germline V gene sequence: CDR1 LNHDA, CDR2 SQIVND (reference sequence). DNA for the CDR3: TGTGCCAGTAGTATTGGGACAGGGCCGAACACCGGGGAGCTGTTTTTT. Translating gives CASSIGTGPNTGELFF.